These 25 T cell receptor beta chains originate from one sample sequenced in a study of Tregs in tolerant kidney transplant recipients. Recipients received nonmyeloablative bone marrow transplants from related graft donors, with transient mixed chimerism. TCRdb's table, derived via immunoSEQ multiplex PCR, lists solely in-frame clones and lacks some. This sample's table reports some 30,000 clones. Sequencing was performed on CD4+ T cells from blood (PBMCs), taken 24 months after the transplant. These receptors were obtained from a human patient who received a combined kidney and bone marrow transplant. A share of the T cells may be of graft donor origin.

To note about this clone: With the read ending 3 residues before the CDR3 end, the germline J gene is used to fill in that end. The genes are TRBV19 and TRBJ2-2; 7 bases match TRBD1. The CDR3 is made up of 15 amino acids. Trimming cost V 0 bases and J 6 bases; bases outside gene matches: 4. The germline V gene has CDR1 LNHDA and CDR2 SQIVND (reference sequence). The CDR3 spells CASSIDDRVAGELFF. The DNA read from the CDR3 is TGTGCCAGTAGTATAGATGACAGGGTAGCCGGGGAG.

On this clone itself: The read halts 3 residues ahead of the CDR3 end, with the missing end drawn from the germline J gene. The rearrangement joins TRBV4-2 to TRBJ1-4; the D is unclear. This CDR3 spans 14 amino acids. V lost 0 bases, J lost 8 bases, and 10 bases lay in between. Germline V lookup: CDR1 LGHNA, CDR2 YNFKEQ. This chain's CDR3 is CASSQDSVWEKLFF. CDR3 DNA (partial): TGTGCCAGCAGCCAAGATTCGGTTTGGGAAAAA.

Worth noting for this clone: Read data end 3 residues before the CDR3 end; the end is taken from the germline J gene. The chain has TRBV7-2 and TRBJ2-1; a possible D gene is TRBD2 (6 bases). Trimming pared 5 bases from V and 7 bases from J, leaving 15 bases between. This CDR3 is 14 amino acids long. Germline values: CDR1 SGHTA, CDR2 FQGNSA. The CDR3 reads CASSLLPLANEQFF. CDR3 DNA, as far as it was read: TGTGCCAGCAGCCTCCTGCCTCTAGCGAATGAG.

Points on this clone: The observed sequence ends 3 residues before the CDR3 terminus, with the missing tail filled in from the germline J gene. The V call is TRBV6-1, the J call TRBJ1-1; maybe TRBD1 (6 bases). CDR1 MNHNS and CDR2 SASEGT come from the germline V gene. This CDR3 has 14 amino acids. V was trimmed by 3 bases and J by 2 bases, leaving 10 bases between them. The DNA read from the CDR3 is TGTGCCAGCAGTGAGCAGGGGCGTAACACTGAA. It yields the protein CASSEQGRNTE. The entire CDR3 protein is CASSEQGRNTEAFF.

To note about this clone: The CDR3 end lies 3 residues beyond the end of the read and is filled in from the germline J gene. The chain links TRBV7-6 to TRBJ2-1; D ambiguous. V lost 5 bases and J lost 8, with 7 bases in between. The CDR3 spans 11 residues. Germline V gene data show CDR1 as SGHVS and CDR2 as FNYEAQ. The CDR3 sequence is CASSGRDEQFF. The DNA read from the CDR3 is TGTGCCAGCAGCGGCAGAGATGAG.

About this clone: The CDR3 goes on 3 residues after the read ends, and that part is filled in from the germline J gene. V is TRBV7-9 and J is TRBJ1-2; D uncertain. CDR1 and CDR2 from the germline V gene are SEHNR and FQNEAQ (reference sequence). CDR3 size: 12 residues. Deletions cut 0 bases from V and 5 bases from J, with 4 bases between. The CDR3 bases that were read are TGTGCCAGCAGCTTAGCAGGTTATGGC. Translated, it gives CASSLAGYG. The entire CDR3 sequence reads CASSLAGYGYTF.

A remark on this clone: The CDR3 end is not reached by the read, which stops 3 residues before it; the germline J gene fills it in. V gene TRBV7-9 combines with J gene TRBJ1-1; weak D call: TRBD1 (6 bases). The CDR3 runs 14 residues. Germline CDR1 is SEHNR and CDR2 is FQNEAQ (reference sequence). The V gene lost 5 bases and the J gene lost 2 bases, with 12 bases spanning the gap. The chain's CDR3 is CASSHRVANTEAFF. The covered CDR3 bases are TGTGCCAGCAGCCACAGGGTAGCAAACACTGAA. Supplemented by reference TRBV7-9 and TRBJ1-1, the full variable domain reads DTGVSQNPRHKITKRGQNVTFRCDPISEHNRLYWYRQTLGQGPEFLTYFQNEAQLEKSRLLSDRFSAERPKGSFSTLEIQRTEQGDSAMYLCASSHRVANTEAFFGQGTRLTVV.

Regarding this clone: The CDR3 goes on 3 residues after the read ends, and that part is filled in from the germline J gene. The V and J genes are TRBV13 and TRBJ2-7; D uncertain. V lost 3 bases, J lost 1 base, and 7 bases lay in between. CDR1 PRHDT and CDR2 FYEKMQ come from the germline V gene (reference sequence). The CDR3 sequence is 13 residues long. The CDR3 protein is CASSFQTSYEQYF. The CDR3 bases that were read are TGTGCCAGCAGCTTTCAGACTTCCTACGAG.

On this clone: The observed sequence ends 3 residues before the CDR3 terminus, with the missing tail filled in from the germline J gene. The J gene is TRBJ1-1, the V gene TRBV29-1, with a possible D match to TRBD1 (5 bases). CDR1 SQVTM and CDR2 ANQGSEA come from the germline V gene. V dropped 3 bases and J dropped 3 bases, with 14 bases sitting between them. CDR3 size: 14 residues. The DNA read from the CDR3 is TGCAGCGTTGACAAACAGGCCGTTTACACTGAA. This sequence encodes CSVDKQAVYTE. The CDR3 reads in full as CSVDKQAVYTEAFF.

CDR3 DNA (partial): TGTGCCTGGAGTGTAAAGGCGGTGGGCAGGGGGTTAGGACAGCCC. This gives the protein CAWSVKAVGRGLGQP. The full-length CDR3 reads as CAWSVKAVGRGLGQPQHF. V is TRBV30 and J is TRBJ1-5, with 7 bases that match TRBD1. The DNA ends 3 residues before the CDR3 does, and the rest of the CDR3 is filled in from the germline J gene. V was clipped by 0 bases and J by 7 bases; unmatched bases: 18. Germline values: CDR1 GTSNPN, CDR2 SVGIG (reference sequence). CDR3 length: 18 amino acids.

About this clone: Read data end 3 residues before the CDR3 end; the end is taken from the germline J gene. The genes are TRBV20-1 and TRBJ2-1; possible D gene TRBD2, 7 bases. CDR1 and CDR2 from the germline V gene are DFQATT and SNEGSKA (reference sequence). Trimming pared 5 bases from V and 1 base from J, leaving 15 bases between. This CDR3 is 15 amino acids long. The CDR3 is CSAGRGAKSYNEQFF. The part of the CDR3 DNA that was read is TGCAGTGCTGGACGGGGGGCAAAGTCCTACAATGAG.

About this clone itself: The read ends 3 residues early relative to the CDR3; the germline J gene fills the gap. The gene calls are TRBV2 and TRBJ1-4; 7 nucleotides match TRBD1. The CDR3 covers 15 residues. With V trimmed by 4 bases and J by 3 bases, 5 bases remained unmatched. CDR1 is SNHLY and CDR2 is FYNNEI in the germline V gene. CDR3 amino acids: CASSGQGFANEKLFF. The CDR3 DNA, read in part, is TGTGCCAGCAGTGGACAGGGTTTCGCTAATGAAAAA. Full variable domain (missing parts from reference TRBV2 and TRBJ1-4): EPEVTQTPSHQVTQMGQEVILRCVPISNHLYFYWYRQILGQKVEFLVSFYNNEISEKSEIFDDQFSVERPDGSNFTLKIRSTKLEDSAMYFCASSGQGFANEKLFFGSGTQLSVL.

Regarding this clone: The DNA ends 3 residues before the CDR3 does, and the rest of the CDR3 is filled in from the germline J gene. This sequence joins TRBV20-1 and TRBJ2-7; 10 nucleotides match TRBD1. V shed 0 bases and J 5 bases; nucleotides not matched to a gene: 4. Germline V gene sequence: CDR1 DFQATT, CDR2 SNEGSKA (reference sequence). There are 14 residues in the CDR3. The DNA read from the CDR3 is TGCAGTGCTAGAGACCGACAGGGGGCGAACGAG. Translating gives CSARDRQGANE. The whole CDR3 protein is CSARDRQGANEQYF.

Concerning this clone itself: Read sequence stops 3 residues before the CDR3 end, and the germline J gene provides the missing end. The J gene is TRBJ1-1, the V gene TRBV6-2 or TRBV6-3; D gene unclear. V dropped 2 bases and J dropped 1 base, with 8 bases sitting between them. CDR1 and CDR2 from the germline V gene are MNHEY and SVGEGT. The CDR3 spans 14 residues. This chain's CDR3 is CASSYVPGNTEAFF. Incomplete CDR3 DNA: TGTGCCAGCAGTTACGTCCCGGGGAACACTGAA.

For this clone: The sequenced fragment ends 3 residues before the CDR3 boundary, so the rest is inferred from the germline J gene. This chain joins TRBV30 and TRBJ2-3, with 7 positions matching TRBD1. V shed 4 bases and J 6 bases; nucleotides not matched to a gene: 7. Germline values: CDR1 GTSNPN, CDR2 SVGIG (reference sequence). CDR3 size: 13 residues. The CDR3 protein is CAWIVKGADTQYF. Incomplete CDR3 DNA: TGTGCCTGGATAGTGAAGGGGGCTGATACG. Based on the CDR3 plus reference TRBV30 and TRBJ2-3, the full variable domain is SQTIHQWPATLVQPVGSPLSLECTVEGTSNPNLYWYRQAAGRGLQLLFYSVGIGQISSEVPQNLSASRPQDRQFILSSKKLLLSDSGFYLCAWIVKGADTQYFGPGTRLTVL.

Concerning this clone: The read comes to an end 3 residues before the CDR3 does, leaving the germline J gene to fill in the end. The V and J genes are TRBV5-1 and TRBJ2-5; 10 nucleotides line up with TRBD2. In germline, CDR1 is SGHRS, CDR2 YFSETQ. The CDR3 extends over 18 amino acids. J gave up 2 bases and V 1 base, and 11 bases lay outside the gene matches. The DNA read from the CDR3 is TGCGCCAGCAGCTTGACTAGCGGGAAGGTCCCCTATCAAGAGACC. It encodes CASSLTSGKVPYQET. The whole CDR3 protein is CASSLTSGKVPYQETQYF.

As to this clone: The read ends 3 residues shy of where the CDR3 ends; the end is completed using the germline J gene. This chain uses TRBV9 with TRBJ1-4, with 10 bases matching TRBD1. The CDR3 loop spans 16 amino acids. V shed 0 bases, J shed 7 bases, and the junction held 6 bases outside the gene matches. Germline loops: CDR1 SGDLS, CDR2 YYNGEE. CDR3 DNA (partial): TGTGCCAGCAGCGTAGTCGGGGGGACAGGGGTTGAAAAA. It translates to CASSVVGGTGVEK. The whole CDR3 protein is CASSVVGGTGVEKLFF.

Details on this clone: The junction and the germline gene differ at one end; a read error may be behind it. The read falls 3 residues short of the CDR3 end, and the missing part is taken from the germline J gene. The genes are TRBV6-2 or TRBV6-3 and TRBJ2-3; D is possibly TRBD2 (6 bases). This CDR3 comprises 12 residues. Per germline, CDR1 MNHEY and CDR2 SVGEGT. CDR3 bases read: TGCGAACCGGGACTGCGCCCAGATACG. Its translation is CEPGLRPDT. The complete CDR3 protein is CEPGLRPDTQYF.

Comment on this clone: The CDR3 goes on 3 residues after the read ends, and that part is filled in from the germline J gene. The V call is TRBV7-3, the J call TRBJ2-3; TRBD2 aligns across 7 bases. The CDR3 has 13 amino acids. J was trimmed by 6 bases and V by 4 bases; bases with no gene match: 4. In germline, CDR1 is SGHTA, CDR2 FQGTGA. The covered CDR3 bases are TGTGCCAGCAGCTCCTGGGGGGGGGATACG. The encoded protein is CASSSWGGDT. The full-length CDR3 reads as CASSSWGGDTQYF.

By frequency, this clone registers medium-sized. The missing CDR3 end, 3 residues past where the read stops, is filled in from the germline J gene. The chain has TRBV20-1 and TRBJ2-2, with 12 nucleotides matching TRBD1. Germline CDR1 DFQATT, CDR2 SNEGSKA (reference sequence). There are 16 residues in the CDR3. V shed 6 bases, J shed 5 bases, and the junction held 10 bases outside the gene matches. Partial CDR3 DNA: TGCAGTGCCCGAACGGGACAGGGGGCTTATACCGGGGAG. This encodes CSARTGQGAYTGE. The complete CDR3 protein is CSARTGQGAYTGELFF.

For this clone: Read data end 3 residues before the CDR3 end; the end is taken from the germline J gene. J is TRBJ1-4 and V is TRBV5-1, with D unresolved. CDR3 length equals 12 residues. Germline V gene lookup returns CDR1 SGHRS and CDR2 YFSETQ. The V end was cut by 2 bases, the J end by 6 bases, with 5 bases between. CDR3 bases read: TGCGCCAGCAGCTTCGGGGATGAAAAA. It is translated as CASSFGDEK. The whole CDR3 sequence reads CASSFGDEKLFF.

Of note for this clone: The CDR3 extends 3 residues past the end of the read, so its final part is completed from the germline J gene. The V call is TRBV19, the J call TRBJ2-6, with 11 nucleotides matching TRBD2. J was trimmed by 2 bases and V by 4 bases; bases with no gene match: 4. Germline V gene data show CDR1 as LNHDA and CDR2 as SQIVND (reference sequence). CDR3 length: 17 residues. The CDR3 bases that were read are TGTGCCAGTAGTACCCCGGGACTAGCGGCTGGGGCCAACGTC. Translation gives CASSTPGLAAGANV. The whole CDR3 reads CASSTPGLAAGANVLTF.

Worth noting for this clone: The sequenced fragment ends 3 residues before the CDR3 boundary, so the rest is inferred from the germline J gene. This chain links TRBV5-1 with TRBJ1-2; 8 bases match TRBD1. In germline, CDR1 is SGHRS, CDR2 YFSETQ. The V gene end was trimmed by 4 bases and the J gene end by 6 bases; junction bases not matched to a gene: 11. This CDR3 has 15 amino acids. The sequenced CDR3 bases are TGCGCCAGCAGCCCCTATGGACAGGGTATTAATGGC. Translated: CASSPYGQGING. The entire CDR3 protein reads CASSPYGQGINGYTF.

Remarks on this clone: The CDR3 end is not reached by the read, which stops 3 residues before it; the germline J gene fills it in. Other DNA variants within this sample encode the same CDR3. The rearrangement uses TRBV19 and TRBJ2-2, with D possibly being TRBD1 (6 bases). This CDR3 is 16 amino acids long. Germline assignment: CDR1 LNHDA and CDR2 SQIVND (reference sequence). V shed 1 base and J shed 0 bases, with 9 bases lying between them. The CDR3 region is CASSIGTGTNTGELFF. The CDR3 bases that were read are TGTGCCAGTAGTATAGGAACAGGGACGAACACCGGGGAG.

On this clone: The read comes to an end 3 residues before the CDR3 does, leaving the germline J gene to fill in the end. The chain joins TRBV6-2 or TRBV6-3 to TRBJ2-2, with a possible D match to TRBD2 (6 bases). V lost 6 bases to trimming and J lost 5 bases, with 13 bases between them. CDR1 is MNHEY, CDR2 SVGEGT, per germline. The CDR3 is 14 amino acids. The part of the CDR3 DNA that was read is TGTGCCAGCAGAACCCCTCGGGGGACCGGGGAG. Translation gives CASRTPRGTGE. In full, the CDR3 is CASRTPRGTGELFF.